This entry is about one TCR beta chain. Antigen unknown. The data derive from a study of radiation and T cells in renal cell carcinoma. Study-wide findings and caveats: Top tumor clonotypes rose in blood 2 weeks post-radiation, then contracted.

The CDR3 spans 17 residues. V shed 3 bases and J shed 0 bases, with 13 bases lying between them. Germline V gene data show CDR1 as SGHDT and CDR2 as YYEEEE. Time point of the sample: blood 4 weeks post-SBRT, at nephrectomy. Treatment: 15 Gy SBRT to primary tumor, nephrectomy 4 weeks later. This table comes from immunoSEQ multiplex PCR, and its TCRdb copy is limited to in-frame clones, with some not included. The sample has approximately 80,000 clones; roughly nine tenths are singletons. The sequence was obtained from a woman in her 70s with renal cell carcinoma. This specimen consisted of blood, obtained from a patient whose treatment included radiotherapy and nephrectomy. V and J are TRBV5-6 and TRBJ2-6, with D tentatively TRBD1 (6 bases). CDR3 nucleotide sequence: TGTGCCAGCAGCTCCGGGACATTTTACTCTGGGGCCAACGTCCTGACTTTC. Protein product: CASSSGTFYSGANVLTF. Filled out from reference TRBV5-6 and TRBJ2-6, the complete variable domain reads DAGVTQSPTHLIKTRGQQVTLRCSPKSGHDTVSWYQQALGQGPQFIFQYYEEEERQRGNFPDRFSGHQFPNYSSELNVNALLLGDSALYLCASSSGTFYSGANVLTFGAGSRLTVL.